This is a list of T cell receptor beta chains from one sample in a study of CD8+CD57+ T cells in acquired aplastic anemia. TCRdb reanalysed the reads using MiXCR and keeps one entry per CDR3 protein. Among about 160,000 distinct CDR3 sequences listed, around 48% were seen once. The specimen sequenced was sorted CD4+, CD8+, or CD8+CD57+ T cells (not recorded which) from PBMCs. The receptors here all came from a human donor with aplastic anemia. Both conserved end residues are part of each CDR3. Each record gives: D gene, V gene, J gene, clone size, CDR3 protein, CDR3 DNA. The D gene is left open where the match is weak. Size values are once, few and many counts, or a class for expanded clones, and some rows have none.

d_call: TRBD2
v_call: TRBV2
j_call: TRBJ2-1
clone_size: -
cdr3_aa: CASRGLGPYNEQFF
cdr3_nt: TGTGCCAGCAGGGGACTAGGGCCCTACAATGAGCAGTTCTTC

d_call: TRBD1
v_call: TRBV14
j_call: TRBJ1-5
clone_size: many
cdr3_aa: CASSEGGAQSNQPQHF
cdr3_nt: TGTGCCAGCAGCGAAGGGGGCGCCCAGAGCAATCAGCCCCAGCATTTT

d_call: -
v_call: TRBV10-3
j_call: TRBJ1-1
clone_size: -
cdr3_aa: CAISEYGEAFF
cdr3_nt: TGTGCCATCAGTGAGTATGGGGAAGCTTTCTTT

d_call: -
v_call: TRBV29-1
j_call: TRBJ1-1
clone_size: -
cdr3_aa: CSADGSLNTEASF
cdr3_nt: TGCAGCGCCGACGGGTCCTTGAACACTGAAGCTTCCTTT

d_call: -
v_call: TRBV7-6
j_call: TRBJ2-7
clone_size: -
cdr3_aa: CASSLARSGGIYEQYF
cdr3_nt: TGTGCCAGCAGCTTAGCGCGTAGCGGCGGTATCTACGAGCAGTACTTC

d_call: -
v_call: TRBV12-3/TRBV12-4
j_call: TRBJ2-1
clone_size: few
cdr3_aa: CASSLRAGVTYNEQFF
cdr3_nt: TGTGCCAGCAGTTTAAGGGCAGGGGTAACCTACAATGAGCAGTTCTTC

d_call: -
v_call: TRBV29-1
j_call: TRBJ2-5
clone_size: -
cdr3_aa: CSVEGGGNQETQYF
cdr3_nt: TGCAGCGTTGAGGGGGGCGGCAATCAAGAGACCCAGTACTTC

d_call: -
v_call: TRBV29-1
j_call: TRBJ2-1
clone_size: -
cdr3_aa: CSVLHNYNEQFF
cdr3_nt: TGCAGCGTCCTCCATAACTACAATGAGCAGTTCTTC

d_call: -
v_call: TRBV6-1
j_call: TRBJ1-3
clone_size: -
cdr3_aa: CASSEAGGAGNTIYF
cdr3_nt: TGTGCCAGCAGTGAAGCGGGAGGGGCTGGAAACACCATATATTTT

d_call: TRBD1
v_call: TRBV2
j_call: TRBJ1-6
clone_size: -
cdr3_aa: CASKGTDDSPLHF
cdr3_nt: TGTGCCAGCAAGGGGACAGACGATTCACCCCTCCACTTT

d_call: TRBD2
v_call: TRBV7-2
j_call: TRBJ2-7
clone_size: many
cdr3_aa: CASSQLAGTYEQYF
cdr3_nt: TGTGCCAGCAGCCAACTAGCGGGGACCTACGAGCAGTACTTC

d_call: TRBD1
v_call: TRBV5-6
j_call: TRBJ1-2
clone_size: many
cdr3_aa: CASSGRQGANYGYTF
cdr3_nt: TGTGCCAGCAGCGGAAGACAGGGGGCGAACTATGGCTACACCTTC

d_call: TRBD2
v_call: TRBV6-1
j_call: TRBJ2-7
clone_size: many
cdr3_aa: CASSKAGAHEQYF
cdr3_nt: TGTGCCAGCAGCAAAGCGGGAGCTCACGAGCAGTACTTC

d_call: -
v_call: TRBV20-1
j_call: TRBJ1-5
clone_size: -
cdr3_aa: CSALVIQGFQPQHF
cdr3_nt: TGCAGTGCTCTCGTAATTCAGGGATTCCAGCCCCAGCATTTT

d_call: TRBD2
v_call: TRBV6-2/TRBV6-3
j_call: TRBJ2-5
clone_size: many
cdr3_aa: CASSRGGAIETQYF
cdr3_nt: TGTGCCAGCAGCCGCGGGGGTGCGATAGAGACCCAGTACTTC

d_call: TRBD1
v_call: TRBV24-1
j_call: TRBJ2-5
clone_size: -
cdr3_aa: CATSEGTGGSETQYF
cdr3_nt: TGTGCCACCAGTGAGGGAACAGGGGGCAGCGAGACCCAGTACTTC

d_call: -
v_call: TRBV6-2/TRBV6-3
j_call: TRBJ1-5
clone_size: -
cdr3_aa: CAITKAGSSNQPQHF
cdr3_nt: TGTGCCATCACCAAAGCGGGGTCGAGCAATCAGCCCCAGCATTTT

d_call: -
v_call: TRBV3-1
j_call: TRBJ1-6
clone_size: many
cdr3_aa: CASSQERYNSPLHF
cdr3_nt: TGTGCCAGCAGCCAAGAACGTTATAATTCACCCCTCCACTTT

d_call: TRBD2
v_call: TRBV11-2
j_call: TRBJ2-7
clone_size: -
cdr3_aa: CASSPSSGLAAYEQYF
cdr3_nt: TGTGCCAGCAGTCCCTCATCCGGACTAGCGGCCTACGAGCAGTACTTC

d_call: -
v_call: TRBV6-1
j_call: TRBJ2-7
clone_size: -
cdr3_aa: CASSLVGGTSNSYEQYF
cdr3_nt: TGTGCCAGCAGCTTAGTTGGGGGGACCTCTAACTCCTACGAGCAGTACTTC

d_call: TRBD1
v_call: TRBV29-1
j_call: TRBJ2-3
clone_size: many
cdr3_aa: CSVNGQGIGDTQYF
cdr3_nt: TGCAGCGTTAACGGACAGGGGATTGGAGATACGCAGTATTTT

d_call: -
v_call: TRBV19
j_call: TRBJ2-3
clone_size: -
cdr3_aa: CASSTGPNKDTLYF
cdr3_nt: TGTGCCAGTAGTACGGGACCCAACAAAGATACGCTGTATTTT

d_call: -
v_call: TRBV15
j_call: TRBJ2-7
clone_size: many
cdr3_aa: CATSRGKTYEQYF
cdr3_nt: TGTGCCACCAGCAGAGGAAAGACCTACGAGCAGTACTTC

d_call: -
v_call: TRBV5-1
j_call: TRBJ1-1
clone_size: -
cdr3_aa: CASSLAGTNRGAFF
cdr3_nt: TGCGCCAGCAGCTTGGCCGGGACAAACCGCGGAGCTTTCTTT

d_call: TRBD1
v_call: TRBV19
j_call: TRBJ1-5
clone_size: -
cdr3_aa: CASMDRENQPQHF
cdr3_nt: TGTGCCAGTATGGACAGGGAAAATCAGCCCCAGCATTTT

d_call: -
v_call: TRBV20-1
j_call: TRBJ2-7
clone_size: -
cdr3_aa: CSARGDSYEQYF
cdr3_nt: TGCAGTGCTAGAGGCGACAGCTACGAGCAGTACTTC

d_call: -
v_call: TRBV20-1
j_call: TRBJ2-1
clone_size: -
cdr3_aa: CSASSTYYNEQFF
cdr3_nt: TGCAGTGCTAGCTCCACCTACTACAATGAGCAGTTCTTC

d_call: -
v_call: TRBV11-1
j_call: TRBJ1-6
clone_size: -
cdr3_aa: CASSLYTDVYNSPLHF
cdr3_nt: TGTGCCAGCAGCTTATACACGGACGTGTATAATTCACCCCTCCACTTT

d_call: -
v_call: TRBV24-1
j_call: TRBJ1-6
clone_size: many
cdr3_aa: CATSEHSLSPLHF
cdr3_nt: TGTGCCACCAGTGAACACTCCCTATCACCCCTCCACTTT

d_call: -
v_call: TRBV30
j_call: TRBJ1-2
clone_size: many
cdr3_aa: CAWNKYGYTF
cdr3_nt: TGTGCCTGGAACAAGTATGGCTACACCTTC

d_call: TRBD2
v_call: TRBV9
j_call: TRBJ2-1
clone_size: many
cdr3_aa: CASSPTGTKVYNEQFF
cdr3_nt: TGTGCCAGCAGCCCAACCGGGACTAAGGTCTACAATGAGCAGTTCTTC

d_call: -
v_call: TRBV11-2
j_call: TRBJ2-7
clone_size: -
cdr3_aa: CASSLGQLPYEQYF
cdr3_nt: TGTGCCAGCAGCTTAGGACAGTTACCCTACGAGCAGTACTTC

d_call: -
v_call: TRBV7-2
j_call: TRBJ2-7
clone_size: many
cdr3_aa: CASSLGAGPYEQYF
cdr3_nt: TGTGCCAGCAGCTTAGGAGCGGGCCCCTACGAGCAGTACTTC

d_call: -
v_call: TRBV5-1
j_call: TRBJ1-1
clone_size: -
cdr3_aa: CASSPQVDRSYMNTEAFF
cdr3_nt: TGCGCCAGCAGCCCTCAAGTCGACAGGTCCTATATGAACACTGAAGCTTTCTTT

d_call: -
v_call: TRBV24-1
j_call: TRBJ2-1
clone_size: many
cdr3_aa: CATSDSGIPFNEQFF
cdr3_nt: TGTGCCACCAGTGATTCCGGCATTCCCTTTAATGAGCAGTTCTTC

d_call: -
v_call: TRBV9
j_call: TRBJ1-3
clone_size: few
cdr3_aa: CASSVGTPNSGNTIYF
cdr3_nt: TGTGCCAGCAGCGTAGGGACACCCAACTCTGGAAACACCATATATTTT

d_call: TRBD1
v_call: TRBV11-2
j_call: TRBJ2-7
clone_size: -
cdr3_aa: CASSLPGTGTGDEQYF
cdr3_nt: TGTGCCAGCAGCTTACCCGGGACAGGGACAGGGGACGAGCAGTACTTC

d_call: -
v_call: TRBV3-1
j_call: TRBJ1-1
clone_size: many
cdr3_aa: CASTLAGTEAFF
cdr3_nt: TGTGCCAGCACCTTGGCGGGCACTGAAGCTTTCTTT

d_call: -
v_call: TRBV6-2/TRBV6-3
j_call: TRBJ2-5
clone_size: many
cdr3_aa: CASSYGVLPKTQYF
cdr3_nt: TGTGCCAGCAGTTACGGGGTACTGCCCAAGACCCAGTACTTC

d_call: TRBD1
v_call: TRBV11-2
j_call: TRBJ1-1
clone_size: many
cdr3_aa: CASSLDQGQRAFF
cdr3_nt: TGTGCCAGCAGCTTAGATCAGGGACAGAGGGCTTTCTTT

d_call: -
v_call: TRBV24-1
j_call: TRBJ2-3
clone_size: medium-sized
cdr3_aa: CATSDLGVYDTQYF
cdr3_nt: TGTGCCACCAGTGATTTGGGCGTTTACGATACGCAGTATTTT

d_call: -
v_call: TRBV20-1
j_call: TRBJ1-1
clone_size: -
cdr3_aa: CSASRGVNTEAFF
cdr3_nt: TGCAGTGCTAGTAGGGGCGTGAACACTGAAGCTTTCTTT